A single sample gave rise to the 22 T cell receptor beta chains below, sequenced in a study of preoperative IRX-2 immunotherapy in early breast cancer. Indicated treatment: preoperative locoregional IRX-2 cytokine immunotherapy. Using immunoSEQ multiplex PCR, the repertoire was profiled, and TCRdb retains in-frame clones only, with some absent. The data hold about 89,000 clones, with roughly 85% observed a single time. This sample comprised tumor tissue, obtained after IRX-2 immunotherapy. Source of these receptors: a human donor with breast cancer.

This chain uses TRBV11-3 with TRBJ2-5, with TRBD2 as a possible D gene (5 bases). The length of the CDR3 is 15 residues. Between the trimmed V and J ends, which lost 5 bases and 2 bases, there was a span of 15 bases. Germline V CDR1 and CDR2: SGHNT, YENEEA. Written as DNA, the CDR3 is TGTGCCAGCAGCCGCCGGGGTATGCTTCAAGAGACCCAGTACTTC. This translates into CASSRRGMLQETQYF.

V and J are TRBV19 and TRBJ2-2; possibly TRBD2 for D (5 bases). Looked up from germline, CDR1 is LNHDA and CDR2 is SQIVND (reference sequence). Trimming left V 5 bases short and J 8 bases short, with 12 bases between. The CDR3 spans 13 residues. The CDR3 here is CASSPEPGGELFF. The DNA of the CDR3 is TGTGCCAGTAGTCCAGAGCCGGGAGGGGAGCTGTTTTTT.

The CDR3 nucleotides are TGCAGCGTTGCGGGTGGAGGGGACACTGAAGCTTTCTTT. Translation gives CSVAGGGDTEAFF. The rearrangement links TRBV29-1 to TRBJ1-1, with a possible D match to TRBD1 (5 bases). The germline V and J ends were trimmed by 4 bases and 3 bases, with 12 bases remaining between them. Germline V gene sequence: CDR1 SQVTM, CDR2 ANQGSEA. The CDR3 is 13 residues long.

CDR3: CASSWDRTMTGELFF. CDR3 in DNA: TGCGCCAGCAGCTGGGACAGAACCATGACCGGGGAGCTGTTTTTT. This chain links TRBV5-1 with TRBJ2-2; 7 bases line up with TRBD1. The V and J ends lost 3 bases and 5 bases, in that order; junction bases with no gene match: 7. CDR1 is SGHRS, CDR2 YFSETQ, per germline. The CDR3 loop spans 15 amino acids.

The CDR3 DNA reads TGTGCCACTCATCCCCCTTCGGGGGGAGCCAACGTCCTGACTTTC. Amino acids: CATHPPSGGANVLTF. J is TRBJ2-6 and V is TRBV18, with 7 bases fitting TRBD2. The CDR3 consists of 15 residues. Per the germline V gene, CDR1 is KGHSH and CDR2 is LQKENI. V shed 10 bases, J shed 7 bases, and the junction held 13 bases outside the gene matches.

This sequence joins TRBV30 and TRBJ1-4; D gene unclear. Germline V lookup: CDR1 GTSNPN, CDR2 SVGIG (reference sequence). The length of the CDR3 is 13 residues. Trimming took off 2 bases at V and 8 bases at J, with 12 bases between the two ends. CDR3 nucleotide sequence: TGTGCCTGGAGTTTCTCAGTCAACGAAAAACTGTTTTTT. Translation gives CAWSFSVNEKLFF.

The chain joins TRBV28 to TRBJ2-7, with D hard to call. There are 13 residues in the CDR3. Trimming removed 3 bases from V and 2 bases from J, with 8 bases in between. Germline loops: CDR1 MDHEN, CDR2 SYDVKM. The CDR3 bases are TGTGCCAGCAGTTTTGTCGGAACCTACGAGCAGTACTTC. Its translation is CASSFVGTYEQYF.

In its sample, this clone was seen a few times. The rearrangement uses TRBV28 and TRBJ1-1; no clear D gene. V lost 7 bases and J 8 bases, leaving 17 bases between the germline ends. The CDR3 consists of 13 residues. Germline CDR1 is MDHEN and CDR2 is SYDVKM. CDR3 coding DNA: TGTGCCAGCATTAACTTGGCAACGGCGGAAGCTTTCTTT. This codes for CASINLATAEAFF.

The V gene is TRBV19, the J gene TRBJ2-2, with 7 bases that match TRBD1. The V and J ends lost 6 bases and 5 bases, in that order; junction bases with no gene match: 0. The CDR3 loop spans 12 amino acids. Germline lookup yields CDR1 LNHDA and CDR2 SQIVND (reference sequence). The CDR3 DNA reads TGTGCCAGTAGACAGGGGACCGGGGAGCTGTTTTTT. This gives the protein CASRQGTGELFF.

With respect to this clone: An end of the junction differs from the germline gene, which may be a read error. The V and J genes are TRBV6-8 and TRBJ1-3, with D maybe TRBD1 (5 bases). This CDR3 is built from 17 residues. Germline V lookup: CDR1 MNHGY, CDR2 SAAAGT. CDR3 region: CAISGPLDSNSGNTIYF. The CDR3 DNA sequence: TGTGCCATCAGTGGGCCGCTAGACAGTAACTCTGGAAACACCATATATTTT.

This chain uses TRBV6-8 with TRBJ1-1; possible D gene TRBD1, 6 bases. The CDR3 loop spans 17 amino acids. Germline lookup yields CDR1 MNHGY and CDR2 SAAAGT. Trimming shortened V by 6 bases and J by 5 bases, and 25 bases separated the two germline ends. This CDR3 is CASSEHHLQGVDTEAFF. The CDR3 DNA reads as TGTGCCAGCAGCGAACACCATCTACAGGGCGTTGATACTGAAGCTTTCTTT.

This clone was found once. The chain carries TRBV11-3 and TRBJ2-3; possibly TRBD2 for D (7 bases). Per the germline V gene, CDR1 is SGHNT and CDR2 is YENEEA. The germline V and J ends were trimmed by 7 bases and 6 bases, with 23 bases remaining between them. CDR3 size: 16 residues. CDR3 residues: CASNSLVEGGRDTQYF. In DNA form, the CDR3 reads TGTGCCAGCAACAGCTTGGTCGAGGGGGGGCGGGATACGCAGTATTTT.

This chain uses TRBV28 with TRBJ1-2; possible D gene TRBD1, 5 bases. Trimming removed 1 base at V and 2 bases at J, with 11 bases between. The CDR3 runs 15 residues. Germline CDR1 MDHEN, CDR2 SYDVKM. CDR3 loop: CASSLLYEGNYGYTF. The CDR3, as DNA: TGTGCCAGCAGTTTATTGTACGAGGGGAACTATGGCTACACCTTC.

The chain couples TRBV2 to TRBJ2-7, with TRBD2 matching over 10 bases. Germline V gene lookup returns CDR1 SNHLY and CDR2 FYNNEI. Germline trimming cut 6 bases from V and 0 bases from J; bases unmatched to any gene: 2. The CDR3 has 14 residues. The CDR3 is CASRASGSSYEQYF. The DNA for the CDR3 is TGTGCCAGCAGGGCTAGCGGGAGCTCCTACGAGCAGTACTTC.

The chain is built from TRBV14 and TRBJ2-1, with 13 bases lining up with TRBD2. Germline CDR1 is SGHDN and CDR2 is FVKESK. This CDR3 region has 16 residues. Trimming cost V 3 bases and J 12 bases; bases outside gene matches: 11. This CDR3 reads CASSHTTSGGPWPQFF. The DNA for the CDR3 is TGTGCCAGCAGCCACACGACTAGCGGGGGGCCCTGGCCGCAGTTCTTC.

The rearrangement joins TRBV15 to TRBJ1-2; weak D call: TRBD1 (5 bases). CDR3 length equals 15 residues. Trimming left V 1 base short and J 4 bases short, with 13 bases between. Germline assignment: CDR1 LNHNV and CDR2 YYDKDF (reference sequence). This CDR3 reads CATSRGSRQPYGYTF. CDR3 DNA sequence: TGTGCCACCAGCAGAGGAAGCCGACAGCCCTATGGCTACACCTTC.

As for this clone: At one of its ends the junction is not consistent with the germline gene, which may arise from a read error. The chain couples TRBV18 to TRBJ2-7, with D possibly being TRBD1 or TRBD2 (5 bases each). Germline-derived CDR1 and CDR2 are KGHSH and LQKENI. The CDR3 is 13 residues long. The CDR3 DNA is TGTGCCAGCTCACCACCCGGGACCAAACTATTCCACTTC. Amino acids: CASSPPGTKLFHF.

V usage is TRBV10-2 and J usage is TRBJ2-1, with a tentative D call TRBD1 (5 bases). CDR1 is WSHSY, CDR2 SAAADI, per germline. The V and J ends lost 6 bases and 9 bases respectively, with 18 bases between them. This CDR3 region has 14 residues. CDR3 DNA: TGCGCCAGCAGCGACAGTACGCTAACGGGTGAGCAGTTCTTC. Its protein is CASSDSTLTGEQFF.

The rearrangement uses TRBV18 and TRBJ2-2; 10 bases fit TRBD1. The CDR3 spans 16 residues. In germline, CDR1 is KGHSH, CDR2 LQKENI. The trim removed 3 bases at V and 7 bases at J, leaving 8 bases unmatched. The CDR3 region has the DNA TGTGCCAGCTCACCGCTTCCGGGACAGGGGTACGGGGAGCTGTTTTTT. This translates into CASSPLPGQGYGELFF.

V and J are TRBV19 and TRBJ2-2; possible D gene TRBD2, 5 bases. CDR1 and CDR2 from the germline V gene are LNHDA and SQIVND (reference sequence). The CDR3 consists of 14 residues. The ends were cut back, 6 bases at V and 3 bases at J, with 11 bases in the middle. The CDR3 region has the DNA TGTGCCAGTAGAAAGACGAGGGACACCGGGGAGCTGTTTTTT. It is translated as CASRKTRDTGELFF. Complete variable domain (other parts from reference TRBV19 and TRBJ2-2): DGGITQSPKYLFRKEGQNVTLSCEQNLNHDAMYWYRQDPGQGLRLIYYSQIVNDFQKGDIAEGYSVSREKKESFPLTVTSAQKNPTAFYLCASRKTRDTGELFFGEGSRLTVL.

V gene TRBV30 combines with J gene TRBJ2-1, with D possibly matching TRBD1 (5 bases). This CDR3 spans 13 amino acids. Germline values: CDR1 GTSNPN, CDR2 SVGIG (reference sequence). With 2 bases removed from V and 4 bases from J, the gap between germline ends came to 9 bases. The CDR3: CAWSPTDYNEQFF. The CDR3 bases are TGTGCCTGGAGTCCGACAGATTACAATGAGCAGTTCTTC. Looking up the rest from reference TRBV30 and TRBJ2-1 gives the full variable domain: SQTIHQWPATLVQPVGSPLSLECTVEGTSNPNLYWYRQAAGRGLQLLFYSVGIGQISSEVPQNLSASRPQDRQFILSSKKLLLSDSGFYLCAWSPTDYNEQFFGPGTRLTVL.

This rearrangement joins TRBV6-8 to TRBJ1-1; 8 bases fit TRBD1. The germline gives CDR1 MNHGY, CDR2 SAAAGT. This CDR3 has 16 amino acids. V lost 0 bases to trimming and J lost 2 bases; unmatched junction nucleotides: 5. As DNA, the CDR3 is TGTGCCAGCAGTTACTCGTCAGGGGGCAGAAACACTGAAGCTTTCTTT. Amino acid sequence: CASSYSSGGRNTEAFF.